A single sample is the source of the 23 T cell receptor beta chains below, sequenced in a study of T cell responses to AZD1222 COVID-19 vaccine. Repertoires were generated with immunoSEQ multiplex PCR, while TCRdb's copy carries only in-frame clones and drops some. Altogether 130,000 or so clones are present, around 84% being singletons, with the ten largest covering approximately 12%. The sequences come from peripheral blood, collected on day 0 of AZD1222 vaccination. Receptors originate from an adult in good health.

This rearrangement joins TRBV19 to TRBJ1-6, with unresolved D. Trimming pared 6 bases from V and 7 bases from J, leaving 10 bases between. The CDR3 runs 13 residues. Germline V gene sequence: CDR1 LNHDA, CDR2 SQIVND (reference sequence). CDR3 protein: CASSPRNNSPLHF. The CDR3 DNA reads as TGTGCCAGTAGCCCAAGGAACAATTCACCCCTCCACTTT.

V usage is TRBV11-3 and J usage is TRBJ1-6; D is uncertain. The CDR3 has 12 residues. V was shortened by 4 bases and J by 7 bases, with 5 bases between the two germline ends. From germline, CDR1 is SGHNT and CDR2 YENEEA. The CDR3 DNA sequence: TGTGCCAGCAGCTCACGAAATTCACCCCTCCACTTT. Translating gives CASSSRNSPLHF.

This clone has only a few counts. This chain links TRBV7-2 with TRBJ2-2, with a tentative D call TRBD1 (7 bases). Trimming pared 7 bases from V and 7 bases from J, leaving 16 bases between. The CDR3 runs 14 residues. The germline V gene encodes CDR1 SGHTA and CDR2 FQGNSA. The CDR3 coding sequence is TGTGCCAGCAACCACAGGGGAGGCCGCGGGGAGCTGTTTTTT. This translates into CASNHRGGRGELFF.

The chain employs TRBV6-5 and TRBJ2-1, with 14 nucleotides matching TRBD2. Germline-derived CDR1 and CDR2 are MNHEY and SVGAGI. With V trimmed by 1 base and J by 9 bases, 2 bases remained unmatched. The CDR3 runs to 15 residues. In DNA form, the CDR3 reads TGTGCCAGCAGTTACTTGACTAGCGGGGGGGGTGAGCAGTTCTTC. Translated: CASSYLTSGGGEQFF.

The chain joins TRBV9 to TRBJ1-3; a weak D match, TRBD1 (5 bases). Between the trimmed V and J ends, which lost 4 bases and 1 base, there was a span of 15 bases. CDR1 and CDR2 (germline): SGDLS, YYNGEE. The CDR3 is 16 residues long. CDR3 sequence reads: CASSPHPTVSGNTIYF. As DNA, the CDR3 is TGTGCCAGCAGCCCCCACCCGACAGTTTCTGGAAACACCATATATTTT.

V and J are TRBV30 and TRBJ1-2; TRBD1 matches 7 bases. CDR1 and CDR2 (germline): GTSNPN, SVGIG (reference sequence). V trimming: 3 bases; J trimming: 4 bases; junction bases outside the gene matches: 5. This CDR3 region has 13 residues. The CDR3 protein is CAWSPNRGYGYTF. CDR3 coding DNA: TGTGCCTGGAGCCCTAACAGGGGCTATGGCTACACCTTC.

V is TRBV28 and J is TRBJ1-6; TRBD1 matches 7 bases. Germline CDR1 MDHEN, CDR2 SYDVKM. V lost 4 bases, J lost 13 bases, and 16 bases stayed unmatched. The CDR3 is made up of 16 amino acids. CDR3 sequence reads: CASSYDPATPGGPLHF. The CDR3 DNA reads TGTGCCAGCAGTTACGATCCGGCCACCCCAGGGGGTCCCCTCCACTTT.

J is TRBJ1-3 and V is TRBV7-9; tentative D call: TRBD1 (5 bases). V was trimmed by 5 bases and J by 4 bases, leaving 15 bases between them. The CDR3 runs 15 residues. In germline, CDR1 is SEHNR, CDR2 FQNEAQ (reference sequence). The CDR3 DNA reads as TGTGCCAGCAGCAACCCTGGGGGGGACGGAAACACCATATATTTT. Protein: CASSNPGGDGNTIYF. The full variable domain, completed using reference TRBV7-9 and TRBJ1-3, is DTGVSQNPRHKITKRGQNVTFRCDPISEHNRLYWYRQTLGQGPEFLTYFQNEAQLEKSRLLSDRFSAERPKGSFSTLEIQRTEQGDSAMYLCASSNPGGDGNTIYFGEGSWLTVV.

Here the CDR3 DNA reads TGTGCCAGCACCTTGACTAGCGGCACAGATACGCAGTATTTT. The encoded protein is CASTLTSGTDTQYF. V and J are TRBV2 and TRBJ2-3; 8 positions agree with TRBD2. CDR1 SNHLY and CDR2 FYNNEI come from the germline V gene. The CDR3 loop spans 14 amino acids. V was clipped by 7 bases and J by 1 base; unmatched bases: 4.

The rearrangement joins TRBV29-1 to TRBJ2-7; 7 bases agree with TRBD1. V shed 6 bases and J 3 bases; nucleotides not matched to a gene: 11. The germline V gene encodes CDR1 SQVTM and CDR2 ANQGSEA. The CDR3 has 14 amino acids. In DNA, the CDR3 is TGCAGCGTCGGTTCTTTGACAGGGATCTACGAGCAGTACTTC. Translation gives CSVGSLTGIYEQYF.

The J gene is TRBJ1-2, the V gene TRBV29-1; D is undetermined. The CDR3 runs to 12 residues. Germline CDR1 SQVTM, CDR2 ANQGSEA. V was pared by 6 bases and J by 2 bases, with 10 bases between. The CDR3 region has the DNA TGCAGCGTGGCACTTTCAAACTATGGCTACACCTTC. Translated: CSVALSNYGYTF.

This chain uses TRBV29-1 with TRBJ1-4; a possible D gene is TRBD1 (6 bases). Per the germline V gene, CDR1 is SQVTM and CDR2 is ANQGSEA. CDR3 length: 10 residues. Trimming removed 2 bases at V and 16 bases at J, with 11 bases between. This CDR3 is CSVEKQGEFF. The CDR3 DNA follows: TGCAGCGTTGAAAAACAGGGCGAGTTTTTT.

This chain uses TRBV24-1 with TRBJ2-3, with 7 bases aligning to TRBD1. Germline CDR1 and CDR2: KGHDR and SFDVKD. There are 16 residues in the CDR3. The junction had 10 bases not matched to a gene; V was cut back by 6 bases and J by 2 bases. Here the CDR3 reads CATSISGDSFTDTQYF. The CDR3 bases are TGTGCCACCAGTATATCCGGGGACAGCTTCACAGATACGCAGTATTTT.

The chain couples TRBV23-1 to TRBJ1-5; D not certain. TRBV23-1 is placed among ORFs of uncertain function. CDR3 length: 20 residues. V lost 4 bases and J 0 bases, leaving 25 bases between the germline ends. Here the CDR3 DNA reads TGCGCCAGCAGTCGACGCACCGGGAACATAGAACGATATAGCAATCAGCCCCAGCATTTT. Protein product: CASSRRTGNIERYSNQPQHF.

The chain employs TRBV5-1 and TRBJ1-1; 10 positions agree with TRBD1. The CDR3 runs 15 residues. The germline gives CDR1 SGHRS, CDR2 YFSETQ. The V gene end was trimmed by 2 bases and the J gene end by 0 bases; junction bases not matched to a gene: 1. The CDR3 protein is CASSFDRGLNTEAFF. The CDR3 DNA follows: TGCGCCAGCAGCTTCGACAGGGGGCTGAACACTGAAGCTTTCTTT.

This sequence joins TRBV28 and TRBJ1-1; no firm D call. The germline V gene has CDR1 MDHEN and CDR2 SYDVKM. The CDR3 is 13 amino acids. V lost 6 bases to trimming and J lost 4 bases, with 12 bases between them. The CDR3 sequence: CASSLPGLTEAFF. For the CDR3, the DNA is TGTGCCAGCAGCCTGCCAGGTCTCACTGAAGCTTTCTTT.

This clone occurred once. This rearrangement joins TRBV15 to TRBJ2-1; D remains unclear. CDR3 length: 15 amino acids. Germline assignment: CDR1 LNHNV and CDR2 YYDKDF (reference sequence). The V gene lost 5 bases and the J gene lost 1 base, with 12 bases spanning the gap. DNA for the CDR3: TGTGCCACCAGCGGTCCGACTGATTCCTACAATGAGCAGTTCTTC. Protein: CATSGPTDSYNEQFF.

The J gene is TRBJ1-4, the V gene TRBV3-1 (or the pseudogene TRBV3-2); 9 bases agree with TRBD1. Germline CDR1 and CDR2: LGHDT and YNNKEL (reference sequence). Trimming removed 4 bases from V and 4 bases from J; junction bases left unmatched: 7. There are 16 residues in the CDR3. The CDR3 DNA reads TGTGCCAGCAGCCCCCTTTGGACAGGGGTTAATGAAAAACTGTTTTTT. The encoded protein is CASSPLWTGVNEKLFF.

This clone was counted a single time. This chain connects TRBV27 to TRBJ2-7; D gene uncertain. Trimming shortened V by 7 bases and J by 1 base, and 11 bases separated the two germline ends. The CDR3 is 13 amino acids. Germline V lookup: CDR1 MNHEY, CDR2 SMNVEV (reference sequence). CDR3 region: CASKPTVSYEQYF. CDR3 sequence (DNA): TGTGCCAGCAAACCGACGGTTTCCTACGAGCAGTACTTC.

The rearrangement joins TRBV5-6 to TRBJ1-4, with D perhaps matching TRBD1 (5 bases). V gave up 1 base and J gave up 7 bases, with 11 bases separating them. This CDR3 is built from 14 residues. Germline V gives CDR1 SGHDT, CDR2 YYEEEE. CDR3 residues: CASSLRGAGEKLFF. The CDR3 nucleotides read TGTGCCAGCAGCTTGCGGGGCGCCGGTGAAAAACTGTTTTTT.

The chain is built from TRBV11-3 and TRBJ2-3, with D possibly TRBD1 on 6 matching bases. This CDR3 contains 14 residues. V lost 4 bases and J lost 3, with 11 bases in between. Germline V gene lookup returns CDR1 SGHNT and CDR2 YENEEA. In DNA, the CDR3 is TGTGCCAGCAGCTCAGGACAGAATACAGATACGCAGTATTTT. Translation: CASSSGQNTDTQYF.

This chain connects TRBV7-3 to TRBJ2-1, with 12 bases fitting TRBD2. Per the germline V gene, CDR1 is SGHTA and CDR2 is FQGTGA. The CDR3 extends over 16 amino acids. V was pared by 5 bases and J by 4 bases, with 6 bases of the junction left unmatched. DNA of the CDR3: TGTGCCAGCAGCCCAAGTGGACTAGCGGGATACAATGAGCAGTTCTTC. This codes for CASSPSGLAGYNEQFF.

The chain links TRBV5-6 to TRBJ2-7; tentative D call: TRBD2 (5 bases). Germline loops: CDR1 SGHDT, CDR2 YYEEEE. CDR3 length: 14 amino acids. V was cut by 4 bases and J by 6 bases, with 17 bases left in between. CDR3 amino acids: CASSRSGKTTEQYF. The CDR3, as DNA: TGTGCCAGCAGCAGATCCGGGAAGACTACCGAGCAGTACTTC.